This TCR beta chain was retrieved from a study of shared T cell receptors in the human thymus. The protocol was immunoSEQ multiplex PCR, while the TCRdb copy is restricted to in-frame clones and leaves out a portion. The sample consists of about 660,000 clones, around 87% of them appearing once. CDR3 length equals 17 residues. Germline V gives CDR1 ENHRY, CDR2 SYGVKD. V gave up 5 bases and J gave up 0 bases, with 17 bases separating them. The sample was also linked to a second study, of human thymus T cells.

The chain recombines TRBV10-3 with TRBJ1-5, with a tentative D call TRBD1 (5 bases). The clonotype originates from a boy under two years old with a congenital heart defect. What was sequenced was thymocytes. CDR3 protein: CAISMGLGPYSNQPQHF. The CDR3 nucleotides are TGTGCCATCAGTATGGGGCTAGGGCCTTATAGCAATCAGCCCCAGCATTTT.